This T cell receptor beta chain was found in a study of T cell clonality in common variable immunodeficiency. Broader study findings: In common variable immunodeficiency, TCR beta chains reportedly carried fewer deletions and N-nucleotide insertions.

This CDR3 has 14 residues. The junction had 2 bases not matched to a gene; V was cut back by 4 bases and J by 0 bases. The V gene's germline CDR1 is SGHRS and CDR2 YFSETQ. Method: immunoSEQ multiplex PCR; TCRdb's copy keeps in-frame clones and lacks some. Found here are roughly 30,000 clones, no singletons; the ten largest cover 2.5% to 3.5%. A note on this clone: Antigen unknown. The read comes to an end 3 residues before the CDR3 does, leaving the germline J gene to fill in the end.

Diagnosis required reduced IgG, IgA and/or IgM with specific antibody deficiency. Replacement immunoglobulin had been given to every CVID subject for at least one year. Material for sequencing was peripheral blood mononuclear cells. This TCR was recovered from a human donor with common variable immunodeficiency. The chain joins TRBV5-1 to TRBJ2-3, with TRBD2 matching 7 bases. CDR3 bases read: TGCGCCAGCAGCGGACTAGTTAGCACAGATACG. Residues: CASSGLVSTDT. The whole CDR3 sequence reads CASSGLVSTDTQYF.